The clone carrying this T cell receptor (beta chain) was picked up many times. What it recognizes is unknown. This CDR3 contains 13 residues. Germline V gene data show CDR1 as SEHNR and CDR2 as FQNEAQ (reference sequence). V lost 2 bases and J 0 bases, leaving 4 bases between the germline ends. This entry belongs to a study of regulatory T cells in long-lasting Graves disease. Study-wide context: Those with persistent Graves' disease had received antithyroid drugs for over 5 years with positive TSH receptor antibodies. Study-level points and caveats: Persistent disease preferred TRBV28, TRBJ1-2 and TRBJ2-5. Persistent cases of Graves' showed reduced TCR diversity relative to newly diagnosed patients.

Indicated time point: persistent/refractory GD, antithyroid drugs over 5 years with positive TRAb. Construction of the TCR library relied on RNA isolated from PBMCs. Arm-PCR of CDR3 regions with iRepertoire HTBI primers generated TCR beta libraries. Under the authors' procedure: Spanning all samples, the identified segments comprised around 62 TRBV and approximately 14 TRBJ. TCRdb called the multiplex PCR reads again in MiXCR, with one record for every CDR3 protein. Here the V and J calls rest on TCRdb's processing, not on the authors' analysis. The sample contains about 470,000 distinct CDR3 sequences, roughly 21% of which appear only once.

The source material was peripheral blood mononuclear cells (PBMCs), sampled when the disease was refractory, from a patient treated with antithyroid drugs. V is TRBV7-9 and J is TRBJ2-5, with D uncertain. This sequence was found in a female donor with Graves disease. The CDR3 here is CASSLLYQETQYF. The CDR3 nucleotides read TGTGCCAGCAGCTTATTGTACCAAGAGACCCAGTACTTC.